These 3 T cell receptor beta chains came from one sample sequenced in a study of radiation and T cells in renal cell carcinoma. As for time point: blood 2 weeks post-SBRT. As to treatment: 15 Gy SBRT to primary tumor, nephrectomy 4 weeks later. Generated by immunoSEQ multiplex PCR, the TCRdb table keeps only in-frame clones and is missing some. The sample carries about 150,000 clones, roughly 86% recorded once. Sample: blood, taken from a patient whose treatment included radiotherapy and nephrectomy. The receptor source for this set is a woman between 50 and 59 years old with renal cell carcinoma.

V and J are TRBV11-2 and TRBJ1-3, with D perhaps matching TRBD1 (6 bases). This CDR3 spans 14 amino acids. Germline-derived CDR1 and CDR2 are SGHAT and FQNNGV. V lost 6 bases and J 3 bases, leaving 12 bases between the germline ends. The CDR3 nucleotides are TGTGCCAGCAGGCTACAGGGAGGTGGAAACACCATATATTTT. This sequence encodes CASRLQGGGNTIYF.

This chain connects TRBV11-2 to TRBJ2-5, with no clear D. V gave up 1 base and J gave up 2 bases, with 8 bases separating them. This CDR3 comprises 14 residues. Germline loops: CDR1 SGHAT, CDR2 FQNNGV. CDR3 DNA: TGTGCCAGCAGCTTAGTTTCCTCACAAGAGACCCAGTACTTC. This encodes CASSLVSSQETQYF.

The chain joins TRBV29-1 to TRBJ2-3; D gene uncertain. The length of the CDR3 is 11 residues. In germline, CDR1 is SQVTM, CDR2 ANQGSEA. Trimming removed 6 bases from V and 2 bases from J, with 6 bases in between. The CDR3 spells CSVDYTDTQYF. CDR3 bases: TGCAGCGTGGATTACACAGATACGCAGTATTTT.